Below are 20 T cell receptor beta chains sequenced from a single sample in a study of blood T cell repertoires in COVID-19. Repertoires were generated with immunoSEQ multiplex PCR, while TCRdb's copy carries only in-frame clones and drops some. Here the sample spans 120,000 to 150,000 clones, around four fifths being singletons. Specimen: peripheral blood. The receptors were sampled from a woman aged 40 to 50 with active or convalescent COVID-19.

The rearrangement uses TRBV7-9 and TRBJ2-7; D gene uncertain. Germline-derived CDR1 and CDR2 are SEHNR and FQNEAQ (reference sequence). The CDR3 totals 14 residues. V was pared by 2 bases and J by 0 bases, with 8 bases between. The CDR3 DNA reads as TGTGCCAGCAGCTTAATGTTTAGCTCCTACGAGCAGTACTTC. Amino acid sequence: CASSLMFSSYEQYF.

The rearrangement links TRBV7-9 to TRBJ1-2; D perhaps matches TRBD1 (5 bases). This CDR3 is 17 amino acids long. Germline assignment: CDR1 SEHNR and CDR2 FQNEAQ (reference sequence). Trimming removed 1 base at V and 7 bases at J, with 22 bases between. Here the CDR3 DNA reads TGTGCCAGCAGCTTAGGGGGCGCGTCCGGTCTATTGGGTGGCTACACCTTC. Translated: CASSLGGASGLLGGYTF.

The CDR3 DNA reads TGCGCCAGCAGCTTGGCTTCCGGGACTAACTATGGCTACACCTTC. This codes for CASSLASGTNYGYTF. The rearrangement joins TRBV5-1 to TRBJ1-2; no reliable D call. Trimming pared 0 bases from V and 0 bases from J, leaving 9 bases between. Germline V gene data show CDR1 as SGHRS and CDR2 as YFSETQ. The CDR3 consists of 15 residues.

For the CDR3, the DNA is TGTGCTAGTGGCGAAACAGGAGAAGCTTTCTTT. This gives the protein CASGETGEAFF. The V call is TRBV12-5, the J call TRBJ1-1; a weak D match, TRBD1 (5 bases). From germline, CDR1 is LGHNT and CDR2 FRNRAP. The CDR3 covers 11 residues. V lost 6 bases and J 8 bases, leaving 10 bases between the germline ends.

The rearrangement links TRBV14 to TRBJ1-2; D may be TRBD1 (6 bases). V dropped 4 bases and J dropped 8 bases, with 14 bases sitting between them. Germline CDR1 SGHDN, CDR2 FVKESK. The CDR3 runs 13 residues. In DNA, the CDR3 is TGTGCCAGCAGCCCGGCAGGGGTCGGGGGCTACACCTTC. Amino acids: CASSPAGVGGYTF.

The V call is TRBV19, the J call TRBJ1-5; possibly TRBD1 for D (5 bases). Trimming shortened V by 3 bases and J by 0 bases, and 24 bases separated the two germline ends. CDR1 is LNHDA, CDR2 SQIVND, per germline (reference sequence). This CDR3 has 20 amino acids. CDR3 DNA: TGTGCCAGTAGTATGTACACATGGGGGAGGGGTCTATATAGCAATCAGCCCCAGCATTTT. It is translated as CASSMYTWGRGLYSNQPQHF.

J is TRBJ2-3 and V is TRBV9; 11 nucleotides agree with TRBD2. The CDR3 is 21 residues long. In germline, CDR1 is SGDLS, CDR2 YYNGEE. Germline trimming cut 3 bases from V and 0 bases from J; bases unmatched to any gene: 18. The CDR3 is CASSDPRLAGGERPSTDTQYF. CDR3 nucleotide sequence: TGTGCCAGCAGCGATCCGAGGCTAGCGGGAGGCGAACGCCCTAGCACAGATACGCAGTATTTT.

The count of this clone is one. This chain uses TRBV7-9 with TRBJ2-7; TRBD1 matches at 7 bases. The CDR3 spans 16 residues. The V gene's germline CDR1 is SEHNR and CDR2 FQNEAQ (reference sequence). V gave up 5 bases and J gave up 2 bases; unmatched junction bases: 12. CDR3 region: CASSPGRLTGTYEQYF. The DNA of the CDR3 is TGTGCCAGCAGCCCGGGCCGTTTGACAGGGACCTACGAGCAGTACTTC.

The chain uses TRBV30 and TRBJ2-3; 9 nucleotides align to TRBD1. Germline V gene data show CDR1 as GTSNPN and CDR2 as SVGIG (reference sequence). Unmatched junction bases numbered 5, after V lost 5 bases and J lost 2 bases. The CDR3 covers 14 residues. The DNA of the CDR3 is TGTGCCTGGTCGACAGGGGGTAACACAGATACGCAGTATTTT. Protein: CAWSTGGNTDTQYF.

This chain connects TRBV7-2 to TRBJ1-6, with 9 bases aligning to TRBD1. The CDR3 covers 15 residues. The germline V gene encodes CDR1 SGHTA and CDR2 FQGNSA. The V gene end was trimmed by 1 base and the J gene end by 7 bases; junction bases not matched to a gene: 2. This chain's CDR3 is CASSLGDRENSPLHF. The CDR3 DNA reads TGTGCCAGCAGCTTAGGGGACAGGGAAAATTCACCCCTCCACTTT.

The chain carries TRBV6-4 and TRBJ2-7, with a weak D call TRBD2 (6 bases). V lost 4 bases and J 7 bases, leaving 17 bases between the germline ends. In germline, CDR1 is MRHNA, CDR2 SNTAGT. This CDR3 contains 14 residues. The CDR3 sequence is CASSAGGDVGEQYF. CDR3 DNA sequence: TGTGCCAGCAGTGCCGGGGGAGATGTGGGAGAGCAGTACTTC.

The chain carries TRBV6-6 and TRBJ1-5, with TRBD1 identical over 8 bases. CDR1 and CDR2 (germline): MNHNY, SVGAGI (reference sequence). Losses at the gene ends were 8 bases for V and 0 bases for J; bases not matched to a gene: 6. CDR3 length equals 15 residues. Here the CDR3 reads CASHPQGASNQPQHF. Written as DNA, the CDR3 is TGTGCCAGCCACCCTCAGGGGGCTAGCAATCAGCCCCAGCATTTT.

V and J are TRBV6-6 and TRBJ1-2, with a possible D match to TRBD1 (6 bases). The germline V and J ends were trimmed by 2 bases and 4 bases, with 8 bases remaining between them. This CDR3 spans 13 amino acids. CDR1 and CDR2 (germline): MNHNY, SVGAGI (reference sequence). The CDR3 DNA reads TGTGCCAGCAGTTACACAGGGATCTATGGCTACACCTTC. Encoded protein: CASSYTGIYGYTF.

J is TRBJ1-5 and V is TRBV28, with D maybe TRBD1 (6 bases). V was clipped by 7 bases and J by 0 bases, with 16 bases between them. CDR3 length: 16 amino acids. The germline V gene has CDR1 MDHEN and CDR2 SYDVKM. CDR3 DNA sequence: TGTGCCAGCACCGTCGGGGGGGCTTATAGCAATCAGCCCCAGCATTTT. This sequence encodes CASTVGGAYSNQPQHF.

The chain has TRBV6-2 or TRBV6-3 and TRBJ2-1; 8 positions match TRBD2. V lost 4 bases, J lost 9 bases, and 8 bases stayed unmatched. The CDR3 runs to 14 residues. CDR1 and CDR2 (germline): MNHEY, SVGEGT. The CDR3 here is CASSWAWREAEQFF. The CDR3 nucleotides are TGTGCCAGCAGTTGGGCGTGGCGGGAGGCTGAGCAGTTCTTC.

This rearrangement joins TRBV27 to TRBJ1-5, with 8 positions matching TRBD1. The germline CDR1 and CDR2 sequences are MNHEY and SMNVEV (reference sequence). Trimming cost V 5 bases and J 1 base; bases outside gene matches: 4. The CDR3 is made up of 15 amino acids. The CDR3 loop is CASSPGGASNQPQHF. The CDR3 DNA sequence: TGTGCCAGCAGTCCAGGGGGCGCGAGCAATCAGCCCCAGCATTTT.

The CDR3 here is CASSPSQRGISSPLHF. The CDR3 DNA is TGTGCCAGCTCACCCTCACAAAGGGGAATAAGTTCACCCCTCCACTTT. The chain is built from TRBV18 and TRBJ1-6, with D tentatively TRBD1 (5 bases). The CDR3 length is 16 residues. CDR1 and CDR2 (germline): KGHSH, LQKENI. The V end lost 3 bases, the J end lost 9 bases, and 18 bases lay between the germline ends.

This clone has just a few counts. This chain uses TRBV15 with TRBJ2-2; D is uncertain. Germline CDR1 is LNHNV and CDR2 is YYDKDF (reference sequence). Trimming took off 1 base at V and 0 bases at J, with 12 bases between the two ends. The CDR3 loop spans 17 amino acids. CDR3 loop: CATSRVEVYANTGELFF. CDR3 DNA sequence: TGTGCCACCAGCAGAGTAGAAGTCTACGCGAACACCGGGGAGCTGTTTTTT.

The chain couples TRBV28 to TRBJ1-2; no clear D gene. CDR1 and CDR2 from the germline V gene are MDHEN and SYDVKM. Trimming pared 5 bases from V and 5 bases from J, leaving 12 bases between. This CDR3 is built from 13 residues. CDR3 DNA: TGTGCCAGCAGTCCACCGTCCGGGTATGGCTACACCTTC. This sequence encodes CASSPPSGYGYTF.

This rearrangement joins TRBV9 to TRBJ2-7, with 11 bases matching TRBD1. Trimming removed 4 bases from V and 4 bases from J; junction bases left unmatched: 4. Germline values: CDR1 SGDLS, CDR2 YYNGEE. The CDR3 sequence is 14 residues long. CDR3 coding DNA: TGTGCCAGCAGCACAGGACAGGGGGCGTACGAGCAGTACTTC. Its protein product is CASSTGQGAYEQYF.